The 7 T cell receptor beta chains in this list originate from one sample, sequenced in a study of T cells in localized non-small cell lung cancer. Here immunoSEQ multiplex PCR was the method, and the copy in TCRdb shows in-frame clones only, minus some. The sample contains 1,500 to 2,000 clones, roughly a fifth of which appear only once. The sample in question was normal lung tissue next to the tumor, obtained before any cancer treatment. The receptors originated from a woman aged 35 to 70 with stage I lung adenocarcinoma.

This chain joins TRBV9 and TRBJ1-1; D gene ambiguous. Germline V gives CDR1 SGDLS, CDR2 YYNGEE. This CDR3 comprises 13 residues. V lost 4 bases and J 6 bases, leaving 13 bases between the germline ends. CDR3 sequence: CASSSPGLSEAFF. The CDR3 bases are TGTGCCAGCAGCTCCCCGGGCCTTTCTGAAGCTTTCTTT.

The V call is TRBV19, the J call TRBJ1-1; D unresolved. The CDR3 consists of 14 residues. With 6 bases removed from V and 2 bases from J, the gap between germline ends came to 13 bases. The V gene's germline CDR1 is LNHDA and CDR2 SQIVND (reference sequence). The DNA for the CDR3 is TGTGCCAGTAGCGGCCGAAGGACTAACACTGAAGCTTTCTTT. Its protein is CASSGRRTNTEAFF.

In this sample, this clone is medium-sized. The rearrangement links TRBV6-8 to TRBJ1-2; 8 positions match TRBD1. V lost 10 bases, J lost 8 bases, and 12 bases stayed unmatched. Germline V gene data show CDR1 as MNHGY and CDR2 as SAAAGT. The CDR3 spans 13 residues. The CDR3 loop reads CAIMEGQADGYTF. The DNA for the CDR3 is TGTGCCATCATGGAGGGACAGGCAGACGGCTACACCTTC.

In this sample, this clone turned up once. The chain couples TRBV19 to TRBJ1-6; D not certain. The CDR3 has 15 amino acids. Germline CDR1 is LNHDA and CDR2 is SQIVND (reference sequence). V dropped 3 bases and J dropped 9 bases, with 15 bases sitting between them. CDR3 sequence reads: CASSIYLKPGSPLHF. The CDR3 bases are TGTGCCAGTAGTATTTACCTTAAACCAGGTTCACCCCTCCACTTT. Full variable domain (missing parts from reference TRBV19 and TRBJ1-6): DGGITQSPKYLFRKEGQNVTLSCEQNLNHDAMYWYRQDPGQGLRLIYYSQIVNDFQKGDIAEGYSVSREKKESFPLTVTSAQKNPTAFYLCASSIYLKPGSPLHFGNGTRLTVT.

The chain combines TRBV6-8 with TRBJ2-1, with 11 bases matching TRBD2. The ends lost 4 bases at V and 5 bases at J; junction bases unmatched: 10. Germline assignment: CDR1 MNHGY and CDR2 SAAAGT. The CDR3 contains 17 residues. CDR3 region: CASSLTPSGGTNNEQFF. CDR3 bases: TGTGCCAGCAGTTTAACTCCTAGCGGGGGGACCAACAATGAGCAGTTCTTC.

The chain uses TRBV6-8 and TRBJ2-1; 8 positions match TRBD2. Per germline, CDR1 MNHGY and CDR2 SAAAGT. CDR3 length equals 16 residues. Trimming cost V 7 bases and J 4 bases; bases outside gene matches: 12. In nucleotides, the CDR3 is TGTGCCAGCACCCAGCTCGGCGGGGGGCTTTACAATGAGCAGTTCTTC. Translating it yields CASTQLGGGLYNEQFF.

The gene calls are TRBV25-1 and TRBJ2-7; 14 bases are shared with TRBD2. The V gene's germline CDR1 is MGHDK and CDR2 SYGVNS. The junction had 10 bases not matched to a gene; V was cut back by 7 bases and J by 11 bases. This CDR3 is 14 amino acids long. The CDR3 DNA reads TGTGCCAGCACCGGACCAGGACTAGCGGGGGGCGAGTACTTC. Protein sequence: CASTGPGLAGGEYF.